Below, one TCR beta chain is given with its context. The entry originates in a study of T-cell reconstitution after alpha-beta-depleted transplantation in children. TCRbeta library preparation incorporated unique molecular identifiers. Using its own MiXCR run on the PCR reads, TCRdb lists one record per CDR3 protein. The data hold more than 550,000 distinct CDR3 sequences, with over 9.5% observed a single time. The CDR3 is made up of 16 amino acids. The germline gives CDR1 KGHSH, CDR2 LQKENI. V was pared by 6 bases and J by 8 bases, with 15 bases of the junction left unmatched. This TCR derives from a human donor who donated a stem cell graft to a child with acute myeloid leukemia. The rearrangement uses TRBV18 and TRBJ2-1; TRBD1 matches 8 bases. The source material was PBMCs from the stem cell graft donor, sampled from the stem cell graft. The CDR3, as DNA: TGTGCCAGCTCTCAGGACAGGGAAAATAGGCAGCATGAGCAGTTCTTC. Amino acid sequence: CASSQDRENRQHEQFF.